The TCR beta chain under discussion was sequenced for a study of blood T cell repertoires in COVID-19. Original data processing: Nucleated cell number was recorded as an estimate derived from reference gene primer amplification. Sequencing used immunoSEQ multiplex PCR; TCRdb keeps in-frame clones, though not all of them. That table furnishes V, J and clone size, whereas the DNA furnished D and trimming. The table includes about 170,000 clones, 86% detected once. Looked up from germline, CDR1 is LGHNA and CDR2 is YSLEER. CDR3 length: 16 residues. V dropped 0 bases and J dropped 2; count of bases not matched to a gene: 3.

The sample comprised peripheral blood. The TCR was taken from a woman between 55 and 75 years old with COVID-19, enrolled during active disease. V and J are TRBV4-3 and TRBJ2-3; 9 nucleotides align to TRBD2. CDR3 region: CASSQDSGSPTDTQYF. CDR3 DNA: TGCGCCAGCAGCCAAGATAGCGGGAGCCCCACAGATACGCAGTATTTT.